This T cell receptor (beta chain) was documented in a study of PD-1 blockade in classical Hodgkin lymphoma. The study, taken as a whole, reports: Significant TCR diversity gains by C4D1 occurred in CD4+ but not CD8+ cells.

The method was immunoSEQ multiplex PCR; TCRdb's version includes in-frame clones alone and lacks a portion of them. The repertoire holds roughly 86,000 clones, with 75% to 85% as singletons. Specified time point: cycle 4 day 1 (C4D1), after five to seven weeks of nivolumab. Brentuximab vedotin exposure varied, and every patient relapsed after autologous stem cell transplantation. The CDR3 totals 14 residues. The ends were cut back, 4 bases at V and 4 bases at J, with 12 bases in the middle. The V gene's germline CDR1 is SGDLS and CDR2 YYNGEE. Concerning this clone: What it binds is not known.

Source: peripheral blood mononuclear cells (PBMCs), taken before the fourth cycle of nivolumab. The V gene is TRBV9, the J gene TRBJ2-1; D gene uncertain. This sequence was found in a human donor with classical Hodgkin lymphoma. The CDR3 coding sequence is TGTGCCAGCAGCCCCCGCCCACTTTACAATGAGCAGTTCTTC. Translating gives CASSPRPLYNEQFF.